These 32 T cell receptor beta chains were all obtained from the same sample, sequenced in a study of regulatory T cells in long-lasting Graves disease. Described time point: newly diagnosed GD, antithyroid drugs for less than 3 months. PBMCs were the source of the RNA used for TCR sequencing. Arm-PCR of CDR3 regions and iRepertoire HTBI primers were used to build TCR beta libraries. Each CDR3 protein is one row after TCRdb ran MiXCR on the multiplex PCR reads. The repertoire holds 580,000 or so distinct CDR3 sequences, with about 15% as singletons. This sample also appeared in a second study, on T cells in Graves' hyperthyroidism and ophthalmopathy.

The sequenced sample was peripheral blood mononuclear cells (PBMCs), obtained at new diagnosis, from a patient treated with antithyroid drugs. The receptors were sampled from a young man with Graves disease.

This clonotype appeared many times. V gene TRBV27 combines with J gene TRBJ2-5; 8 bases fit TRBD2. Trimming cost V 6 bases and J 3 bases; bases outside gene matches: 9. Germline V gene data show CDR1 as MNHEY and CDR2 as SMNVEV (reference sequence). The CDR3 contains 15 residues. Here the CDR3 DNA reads TGTGCCAGCAGCACCCGCAATAGCGGGGAAGAGACCCAGTACTTC. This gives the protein CASSTRNSGEETQYF.

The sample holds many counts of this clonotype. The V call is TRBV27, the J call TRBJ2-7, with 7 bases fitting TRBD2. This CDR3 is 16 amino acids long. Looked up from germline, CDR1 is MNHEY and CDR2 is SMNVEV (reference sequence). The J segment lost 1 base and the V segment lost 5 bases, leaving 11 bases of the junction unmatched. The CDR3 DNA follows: TGTGCCAGCAGTCTGACTCGACTAGCCCCGTCCTACGAGCAGTACTTC. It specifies CASSLTRLAPSYEQYF.

The DNA of the CDR3 is TGTGCCAGCAGTCCGTTACAGGTGACCTACGAGCAGTACTTC. It codes for CASSPLQVTYEQYF. This chain joins TRBV6-1 and TRBJ2-7; tentative D call: TRBD1 (5 bases). V dropped 5 bases and J dropped 2 bases, with 13 bases sitting between them. The CDR3 runs 14 residues. Germline V gene sequence: CDR1 MNHNS, CDR2 SASEGT.

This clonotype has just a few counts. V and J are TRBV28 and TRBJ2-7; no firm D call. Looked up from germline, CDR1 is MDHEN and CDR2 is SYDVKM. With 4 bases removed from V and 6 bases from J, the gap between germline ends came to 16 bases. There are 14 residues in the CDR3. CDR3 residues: CASSSPQRIGEQYF. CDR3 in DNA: TGTGCCAGCAGTTCTCCACAGAGGATCGGCGAGCAGTACTTC.

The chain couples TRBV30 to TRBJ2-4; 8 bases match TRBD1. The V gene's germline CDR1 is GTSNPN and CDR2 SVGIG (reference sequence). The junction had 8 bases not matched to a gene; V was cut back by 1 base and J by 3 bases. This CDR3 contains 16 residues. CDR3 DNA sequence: TGTGCCTGGAGTGCCTACGGACAGGGCGGCAAAAACATTCAGTACTTC. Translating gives CAWSAYGQGGKNIQYF.

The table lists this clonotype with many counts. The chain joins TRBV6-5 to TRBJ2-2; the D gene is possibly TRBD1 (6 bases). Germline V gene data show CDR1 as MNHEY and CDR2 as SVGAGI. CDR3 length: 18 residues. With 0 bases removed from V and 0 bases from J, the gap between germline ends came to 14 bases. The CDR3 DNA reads TGTGCCAGCAGTTACTCGAAGCAGGGGCCCGCGAACACCGGGGAGCTGTTTTTT. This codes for CASSYSKQGPANTGELFF.

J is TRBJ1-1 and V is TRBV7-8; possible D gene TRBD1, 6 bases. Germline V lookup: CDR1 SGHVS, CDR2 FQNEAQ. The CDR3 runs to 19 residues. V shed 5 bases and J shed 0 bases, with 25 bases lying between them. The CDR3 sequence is CASSGLYGGGNSMNTEAFF. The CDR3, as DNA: TGTGCCAGCAGCGGACTGTACGGGGGGGGCAATAGCATGAACACTGAAGCTTTCTTT.

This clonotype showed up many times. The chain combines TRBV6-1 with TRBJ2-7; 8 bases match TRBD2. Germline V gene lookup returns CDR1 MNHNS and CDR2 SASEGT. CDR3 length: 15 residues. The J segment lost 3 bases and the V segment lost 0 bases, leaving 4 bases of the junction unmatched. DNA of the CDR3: TGTGCCAGCAGTGAAGCGCGGGGGGATGTCTACGAGCAGTACTTC. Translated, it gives CASSEARGDVYEQYF.

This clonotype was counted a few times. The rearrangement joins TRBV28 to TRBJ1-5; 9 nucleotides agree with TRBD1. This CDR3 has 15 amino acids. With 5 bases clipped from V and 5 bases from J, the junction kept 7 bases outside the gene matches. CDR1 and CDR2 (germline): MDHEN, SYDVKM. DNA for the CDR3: TGTGCCAGCAGTCCCGGGACAGGGAACCATCAGCCCCAGCATTTT. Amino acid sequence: CASSPGTGNHQPQHF.

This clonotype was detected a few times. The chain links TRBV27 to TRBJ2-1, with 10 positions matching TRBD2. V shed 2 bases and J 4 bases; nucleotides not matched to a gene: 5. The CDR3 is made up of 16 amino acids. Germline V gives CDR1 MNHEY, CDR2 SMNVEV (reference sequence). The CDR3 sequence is CASSLTASGSYNEQFF. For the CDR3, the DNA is TGTGCCAGCAGTTTAACGGCTAGCGGGAGTTACAATGAGCAGTTCTTC.

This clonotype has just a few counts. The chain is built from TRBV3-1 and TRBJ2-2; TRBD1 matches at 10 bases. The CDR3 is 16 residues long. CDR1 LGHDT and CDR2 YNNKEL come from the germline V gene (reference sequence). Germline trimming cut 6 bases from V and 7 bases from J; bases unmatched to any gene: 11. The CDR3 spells CASRLLGQGPGGELFF. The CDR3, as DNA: TGTGCCAGCAGGCTTCTGGGACAGGGGCCCGGCGGGGAGCTGTTTTTT.

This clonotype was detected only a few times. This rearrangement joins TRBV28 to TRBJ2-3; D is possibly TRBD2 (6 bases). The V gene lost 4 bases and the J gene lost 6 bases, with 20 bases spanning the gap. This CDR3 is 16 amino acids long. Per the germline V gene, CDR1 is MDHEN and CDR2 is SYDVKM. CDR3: CASSSGGGATGDTQYF. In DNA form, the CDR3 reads TGTGCCAGCAGTTCAGGAGGCGGGGCCACCGGGGATACGCAGTATTTT.

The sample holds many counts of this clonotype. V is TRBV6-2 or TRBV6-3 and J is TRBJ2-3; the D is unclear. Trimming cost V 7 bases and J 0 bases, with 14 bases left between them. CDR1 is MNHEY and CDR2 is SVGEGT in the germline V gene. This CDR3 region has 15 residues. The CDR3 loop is CASTQVVGSTDTQYF. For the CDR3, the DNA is TGTGCCAGCACCCAAGTCGTGGGTAGCACAGATACGCAGTATTTT.

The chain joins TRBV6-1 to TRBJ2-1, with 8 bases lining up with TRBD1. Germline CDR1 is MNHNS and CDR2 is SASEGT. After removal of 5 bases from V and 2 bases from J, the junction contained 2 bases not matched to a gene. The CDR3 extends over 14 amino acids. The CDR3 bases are TGTGCCAGCAGTCAGGGGGCCGCCTACAATGAGCAGTTCTTC. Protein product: CASSQGAAYNEQFF.

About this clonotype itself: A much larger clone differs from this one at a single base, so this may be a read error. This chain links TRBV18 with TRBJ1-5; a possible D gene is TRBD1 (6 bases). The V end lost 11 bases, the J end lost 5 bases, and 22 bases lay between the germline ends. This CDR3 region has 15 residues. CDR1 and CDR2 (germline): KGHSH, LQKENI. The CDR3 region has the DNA TGTGCCTCCGCTGATCCAGGGGCAGCCTATCAGCCCCAGCATTTT. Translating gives CASADPGAAYQPQHF.

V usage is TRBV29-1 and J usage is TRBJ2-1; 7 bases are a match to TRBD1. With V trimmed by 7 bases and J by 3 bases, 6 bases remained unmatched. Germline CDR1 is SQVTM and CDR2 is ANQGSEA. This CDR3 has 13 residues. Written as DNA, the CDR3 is TGCAGCGCCCGACAGGGAAACTACAATGAGCAGTTCTTC. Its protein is CSARQGNYNEQFF.

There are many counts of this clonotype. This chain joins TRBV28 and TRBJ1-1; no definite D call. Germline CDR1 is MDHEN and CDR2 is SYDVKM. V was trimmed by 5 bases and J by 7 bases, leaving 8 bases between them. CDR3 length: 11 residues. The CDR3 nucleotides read TGTGCCAGCAGTCGGTTCGATGAAGCTTTCTTT. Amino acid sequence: CASSRFDEAFF.

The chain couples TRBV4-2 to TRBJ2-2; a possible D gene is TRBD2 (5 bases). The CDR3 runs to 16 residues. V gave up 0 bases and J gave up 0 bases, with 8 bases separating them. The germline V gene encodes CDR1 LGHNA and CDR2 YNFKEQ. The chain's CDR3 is CASSQDPGANTGELFF. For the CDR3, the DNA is TGTGCCAGCAGCCAAGATCCCGGGGCGAACACCGGGGAGCTGTTTTTT.

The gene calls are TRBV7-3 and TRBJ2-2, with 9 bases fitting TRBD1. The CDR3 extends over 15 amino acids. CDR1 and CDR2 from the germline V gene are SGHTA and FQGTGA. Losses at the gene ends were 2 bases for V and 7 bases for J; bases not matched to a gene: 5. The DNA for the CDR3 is TGTGCCAGCAGCTTAGCACAGGGGGCGTACGGGGAGCTGTTTTTT. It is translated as CASSLAQGAYGELFF.

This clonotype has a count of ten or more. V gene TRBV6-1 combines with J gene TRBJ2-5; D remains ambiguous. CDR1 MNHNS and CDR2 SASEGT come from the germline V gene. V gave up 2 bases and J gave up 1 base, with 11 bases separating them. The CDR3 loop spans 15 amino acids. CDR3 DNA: TGTGCCAGCAGTGAACCTACGTTGGTCCAAGAGACCCAGTACTTC. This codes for CASSEPTLVQETQYF.

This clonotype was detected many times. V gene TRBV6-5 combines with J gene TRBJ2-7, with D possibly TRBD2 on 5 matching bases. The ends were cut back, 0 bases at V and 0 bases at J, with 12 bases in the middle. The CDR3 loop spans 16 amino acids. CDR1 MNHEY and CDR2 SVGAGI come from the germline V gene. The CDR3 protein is CASSYSPPGGSYEQYF. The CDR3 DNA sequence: TGTGCCAGCAGTTACTCCCCCCCAGGAGGCTCCTACGAGCAGTACTTC.

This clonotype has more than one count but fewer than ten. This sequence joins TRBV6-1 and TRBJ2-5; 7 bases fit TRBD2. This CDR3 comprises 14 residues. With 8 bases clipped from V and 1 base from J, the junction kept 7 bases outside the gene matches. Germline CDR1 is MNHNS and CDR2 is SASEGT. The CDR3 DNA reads TGTGCCAGCTTCGCAGCGGGGTCCCAAGAGACCCAGTACTTC. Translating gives CASFAAGSQETQYF.

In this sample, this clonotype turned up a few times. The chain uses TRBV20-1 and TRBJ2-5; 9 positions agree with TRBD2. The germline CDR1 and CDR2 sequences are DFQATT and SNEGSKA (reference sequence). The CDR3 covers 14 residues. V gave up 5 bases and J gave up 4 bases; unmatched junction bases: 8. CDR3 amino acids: CSAGTREGAETQYF. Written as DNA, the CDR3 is TGCAGTGCTGGTACGCGGGAGGGCGCAGAGACCCAGTACTTC.

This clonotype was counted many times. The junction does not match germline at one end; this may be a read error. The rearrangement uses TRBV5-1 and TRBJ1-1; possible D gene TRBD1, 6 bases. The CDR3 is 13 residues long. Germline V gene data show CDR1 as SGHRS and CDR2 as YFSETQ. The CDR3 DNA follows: TGTGCCAGCAGCCCGACAGGGAACACTGAAGCTTTCTTT. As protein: CASSPTGNTEAFF.

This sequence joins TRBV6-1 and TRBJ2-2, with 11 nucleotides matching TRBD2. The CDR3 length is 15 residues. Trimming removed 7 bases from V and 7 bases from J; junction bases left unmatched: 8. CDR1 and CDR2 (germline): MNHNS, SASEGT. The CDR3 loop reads CASILTSGRHGELFF. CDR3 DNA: TGTGCCAGCATTCTAACTAGCGGGAGACACGGGGAGCTGTTTTTT.

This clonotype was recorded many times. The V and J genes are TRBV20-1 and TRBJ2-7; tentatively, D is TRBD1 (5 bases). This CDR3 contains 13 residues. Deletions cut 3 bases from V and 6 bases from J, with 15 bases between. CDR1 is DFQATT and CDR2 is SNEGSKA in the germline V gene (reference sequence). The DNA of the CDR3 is TGCAGTGCTAGGGCCGACACAGGTTCCGAGCAGTACTTC. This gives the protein CSARADTGSEQYF.

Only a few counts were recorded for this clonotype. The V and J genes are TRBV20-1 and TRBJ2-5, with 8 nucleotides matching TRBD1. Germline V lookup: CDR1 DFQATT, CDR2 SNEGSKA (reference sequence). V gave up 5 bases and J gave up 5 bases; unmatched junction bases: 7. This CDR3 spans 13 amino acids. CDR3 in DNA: TGCAGTGCTCTGCAGGGGGCGCGGGAGACCCAGTACTTC. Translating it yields CSALQGARETQYF.

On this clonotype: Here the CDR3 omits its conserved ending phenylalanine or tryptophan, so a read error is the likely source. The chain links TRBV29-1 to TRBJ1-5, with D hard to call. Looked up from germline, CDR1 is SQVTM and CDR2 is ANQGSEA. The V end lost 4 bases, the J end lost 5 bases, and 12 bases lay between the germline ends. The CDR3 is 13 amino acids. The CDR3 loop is CSVGGVWDQPQHS. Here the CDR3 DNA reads TGCAGCGTTGGCGGGGTATGGGATCAGCCCCAGCATTCT.

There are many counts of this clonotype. CDR3 sequence (DNA): TGTGCCAGCAGCAACTACAGGGGCGAGGAGCAGTACTTC. It translates to CASSNYRGEEQYF. The J gene is TRBJ2-7, the V gene TRBV3-1; 7 positions match TRBD1. From germline, CDR1 is LGHDT and CDR2 YNNKEL (reference sequence). The length of the CDR3 is 13 residues. J was trimmed by 7 bases and V by 5 bases; bases with no gene match: 8.

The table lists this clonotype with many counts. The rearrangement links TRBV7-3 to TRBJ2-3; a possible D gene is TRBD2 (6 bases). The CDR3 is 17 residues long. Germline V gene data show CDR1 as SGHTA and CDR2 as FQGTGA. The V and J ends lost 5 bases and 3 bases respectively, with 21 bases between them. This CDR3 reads CASSPNGRDSSTDTQYF. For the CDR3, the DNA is TGTGCCAGCAGCCCCAACGGCCGGGACTCCAGTACAGATACGCAGTATTTT.

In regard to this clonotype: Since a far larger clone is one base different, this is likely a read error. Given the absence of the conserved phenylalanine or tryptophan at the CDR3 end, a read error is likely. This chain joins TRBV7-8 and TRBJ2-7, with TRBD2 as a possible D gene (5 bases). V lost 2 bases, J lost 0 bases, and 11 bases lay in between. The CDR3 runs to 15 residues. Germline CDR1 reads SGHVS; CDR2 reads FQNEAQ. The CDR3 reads CASSLHGDYSYEQYS. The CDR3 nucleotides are TGTGCCAGCAGCTTACACGGCGACTACTCCTACGAGCAGTACTCC.

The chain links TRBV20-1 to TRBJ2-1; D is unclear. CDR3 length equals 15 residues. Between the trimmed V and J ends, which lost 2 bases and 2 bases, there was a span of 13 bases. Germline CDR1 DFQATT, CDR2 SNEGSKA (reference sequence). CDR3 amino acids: CSARRPGRPYNEQFF. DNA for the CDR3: TGCAGTGCTAGACGGCCCGGTCGGCCCTACAATGAGCAGTTCTTC.